The 16 T cell receptor beta chains listed next were all sequenced from one sample in a study of human T cells and chemical hapten exposure. TCRdb re-called the RACE reads with MiXCR, one entry per CDR3 protein. The sample records about 37,000 distinct CDR3 sequences, 4.5% to 5.5% being singletons. Noted time point: healthy volunteer bleed at 6 weeks. Total RNA was isolated from whole blood that had not been fractionated. Sequences were obtained from whole blood. These receptors were collected from a human donor in good health. Some clones in this sample may be carry-over from other donors' samples.

This clonotype was picked up many times. The chain is built from TRBV18 and TRBJ2-3, with unresolved D. This CDR3 is built from 14 residues. CDR1 is KGHSH and CDR2 is LQKENI in the germline V gene. Trimming removed 0 bases at V and 3 bases at J, with 7 bases between. CDR3 DNA sequence: TGTGCCAGCTCACCACCAGTAGGGACAGATACGCAGTATTTT. Its translation is CASSPPVGTDTQYF. The full variable domain, in which reference TRBV18 and TRBJ2-3 provide the parts outside the CDR3, is NAGVMQNPRHLVRRRGQEARLRCSPMKGHSHVYWYRQLPEEGLKFMVYLQKENIIDESGMPKERFSAEFPKEGPSILRIQQVVRGDSAAYFCASSPPVGTDTQYFGPGTRLTVL.

Only a few counts were recorded for this clonotype. This sequence joins TRBV10-1 and TRBJ2-3; D is uncertain. This CDR3 has 14 amino acids. Germline loops: CDR1 WNHNN, CDR2 SYGVQD (reference sequence). Trimming left V 0 bases short and J 4 bases short, with 8 bases between. In DNA, the CDR3 is TGCGCCAGCAGTGAGTCGAATCGCGCAGATACGCAGTATTTT. Protein sequence: CASSESNRADTQYF.

This clonotype was counted ten times or more. The chain is built from TRBV7-9 and TRBJ2-7; 12 positions agree with TRBD2. This CDR3 has 16 residues. Germline V CDR1 and CDR2: SEHNR, FQNEAQ (reference sequence). J lost 3 bases, V lost 4 bases, and 7 bases had no gene match. The CDR3 DNA reads as TGTGCCAGCAGCTCTAGCGGGAGGGGGCCTGACTACGAGCAGTACTTC. Translated, it gives CASSSSGRGPDYEQYF.

This clonotype was recorded at least ten times. The chain uses TRBV7-6 and TRBJ1-1; maybe TRBD1 (5 bases). V gave up 3 bases and J gave up 6 bases, with 11 bases separating them. Germline-derived CDR1 and CDR2 are SGHVS and FNYEAQ. The CDR3 is 13 residues long. Written as DNA, the CDR3 is TGTGCCAGCAGCTTGGCAGGGCGGGCTGAAGCTTTCTTT. It yields the protein CASSLAGRAEAFF.

The chain is built from TRBV28 and TRBJ1-5; D uncertain. The CDR3 is 15 residues long. V was shortened by 5 bases and J by 4 bases, with 15 bases between the two germline ends. Germline assignment: CDR1 MDHEN and CDR2 SYDVKM. The CDR3 reads CASSPPTGRNQPQHF. The CDR3 DNA sequence: TGTGCCAGCAGTCCACCAACTGGGAGGAATCAGCCCCAGCATTTT.

V is TRBV7-2 and J is TRBJ2-1; no reliable D call. Germline CDR1 SGHTA, CDR2 FQGNSA. The CDR3 runs to 13 residues. The V gene lost 1 base and the J gene lost 4 bases, with 5 bases spanning the gap. The CDR3 coding sequence is TGTGCCAGCAGCTTAGGGGCGTACAATGAGCAGTTCTTC. It yields the protein CASSLGAYNEQFF.

This clonotype has more than one count but fewer than ten. The V gene is TRBV6-5, the J gene TRBJ2-3, with D possibly matching TRBD2 (5 bases). Germline V gene sequence: CDR1 MNHEY, CDR2 SVGAGI. The CDR3 covers 13 residues. Trimming stripped 8 bases from V and 6 bases from J, with 15 bases between. CDR3 DNA: TGTGCCAGCCGACCGGGAATGCTGGATACGCAGTATTTT. This sequence encodes CASRPGMLDTQYF.

Many counts were recorded for this clonotype. The chain combines TRBV7-2 with TRBJ2-7; possible D gene TRBD2, 5 bases. Germline V gene lookup returns CDR1 SGHTA and CDR2 FQGNSA. V gave up 5 bases and J gave up 7 bases, with 15 bases separating them. CDR3 length equals 13 residues. Here the CDR3 DNA reads TGTGCCAGCAGCCCGGACGGAACGGGGGAGCAGTACTTC. Translated: CASSPDGTGEQYF.

J is TRBJ1-6 and V is TRBV6-1; D remains ambiguous. The CDR3 runs to 14 residues. Germline V gene lookup returns CDR1 MNHNS and CDR2 SASEGT. Trimming left V 8 bases short and J 5 bases short, with 13 bases between. This chain's CDR3 is CASQRAANNSPLHF. The CDR3 region has the DNA TGTGCCAGCCAGCGGGCAGCCAATAATTCACCCCTCCACTTT.

The chain combines TRBV11-2 with TRBJ1-1; the match to TRBD1 covers 7 bases. The length of the CDR3 is 16 residues. The V gene's germline CDR1 is SGHAT and CDR2 FQNNGV. Unmatched junction bases numbered 13, after V lost 5 bases and J lost 4 bases. The CDR3 DNA sequence: TGTGCCAGCAGCCCGTATGGGACAGACTTGGGCACTGAAGCTTTCTTT. This sequence encodes CASSPYGTDLGTEAFF.

At least ten counts were recorded for this clonotype. This chain connects TRBV4-3 to TRBJ2-2; tentative D call: TRBD2 (5 bases). CDR1 and CDR2 (germline): LGHNA, YSLEER. This CDR3 contains 16 residues. Trimming removed 0 bases from V and 4 bases from J, with 12 bases in between. CDR3 coding DNA: TGCGCCAGCAGCCAAGATCCAGCCGCGGGCACCGGGGAGCTGTTTTTT. Its translation is CASSQDPAAGTGELFF.

In nucleotides, the CDR3 is TGTGCCAGCACCACGACAGCATCAAACACTGAAGCTTTCTTT. Translation gives CASTTTASNTEAFF. This rearrangement joins TRBV5-4 to TRBJ1-1, with D possibly being TRBD1 (5 bases). The germline V gene encodes CDR1 SGHNT and CDR2 YYREEE (reference sequence). This CDR3 is built from 14 residues. Trimming removed 6 bases at V and 2 bases at J, with 14 bases between.

This clonotype appeared many times. The chain uses TRBV12-3 or TRBV12-4 and TRBJ2-1, with TRBD2 identical over 9 bases. Germline trimming cut 5 bases from V and 6 bases from J; bases unmatched to any gene: 8. This CDR3 region has 15 residues. In DNA, the CDR3 is TGTGCCAGCAGTCCTGGGGCGGGAGGGTTCAATGAGCAGTTCTTC. Residues: CASSPGAGGFNEQFF.

This chain joins TRBV30 and TRBJ1-5; no clear D. The CDR3 loop spans 12 amino acids. Per germline, CDR1 GTSNPN and CDR2 SVGIG (reference sequence). The ends were cut back, 2 bases at V and 6 bases at J, with 8 bases in the middle. CDR3 sequence (DNA): TGTGCCTGGAGTTTCGGACCTCAGCCCCAGCATTTT. Translation gives CAWSFGPQPQHF.

The sample holds many counts of this clonotype. The chain employs TRBV7-2 and TRBJ2-1; 10 nucleotides align to TRBD2. Germline V lookup: CDR1 SGHTA, CDR2 FQGNSA. The V segment lost 10 bases and the J segment 4 bases; nucleotides outside the gene matches: 7. The CDR3 covers 14 residues. CDR3 in DNA: TGTGCCACGACCGGGACTAGCGATTACAATGAGCAGTTCTTC. This sequence encodes CATTGTSDYNEQFF.

The table lists this clonotype with many counts. The chain links TRBV3-1 to TRBJ2-7; TRBD1 matches 9 bases. The CDR3 length is 17 residues. Germline V gives CDR1 LGHDT, CDR2 YNNKEL (reference sequence). With 4 bases clipped from V and 1 base from J, the junction kept 11 bases outside the gene matches. The CDR3 loop is CASSPSIWTGESYEQYF. The CDR3 coding sequence is TGTGCCAGCAGCCCCTCGATTTGGACAGGGGAATCCTACGAGCAGTACTTC.